This section outlines one T cell receptor (beta chain) sequence together with its context. Its antigen is currently unknown. This CDR3 has 19 residues. Germline lookup yields CDR1 KGHSH and CDR2 LQKENI. V shed 6 bases, J shed 1 base, and the junction held 17 bases outside the gene matches. Antigen-specific CD4+ T cells were first expanded with viral peptide pools by the ViraFEST assay and only then sequenced. CD4+ T cell isolation took place after 10 days of culture. Every participant took two doses of the BNT162b2 or mRNA-1273 vaccine. The record originates from a study of vaccination effects on CD4 cells after COVID-19. Profiling relied on immunoSEQ multiplex PCR, and the TCRdb table lists in-frame clones only, not all of them. The sample carries almost 70,000 clones, around two thirds recorded once.

The sequence was collected from a human donor who received a COVID-19 vaccine. The source was CD4+ T cells from PBMCs cultured with HCoV-229E spike peptides, collected after COVID-19 vaccination. The chain is built from TRBV18 and TRBJ2-2, with TRBD2 matching 7 bases. Here the CDR3 reads CASSQKGGTGGLNTGELFF. The CDR3 DNA is TGTGCCAGCTCGCAGAAGGGTGGAACGGGGGGACTGAACACCGGGGAGCTGTTTTTT.